The 12 T cell receptor beta chains below all came from one sample that was sequenced in a study of shared clonotypes between healthy human individuals. Assay: immunoSEQ multiplex PCR; the TCRdb copy retains only in-frame clones and omits some. Among nearly 1 million clones listed, 76% were seen once. The sequencing sample was made of memory CD4+ T cells sorted from blood. Subset indicated: CD45RA-negative fraction. The receptors stem from a man younger than 35 in good health.

This clone was counted only a few times. This chain joins TRBV6-1 and TRBJ2-7, with 7 nucleotides matching TRBD1. V shed 4 bases and J 4 bases; nucleotides not matched to a gene: 7. The CDR3 consists of 14 residues. Germline lookup yields CDR1 MNHNS and CDR2 SASEGT. The DNA for the CDR3 is TGTGCCAGCAGTGTGTCACAGGGGTCGTACGAGCAGTACTTC. Amino acid sequence: CASSVSQGSYEQYF.

The chain has TRBV7-8 and TRBJ1-1; no clear D gene. Deletions cut 2 bases from V and 3 bases from J, with 7 bases between. The CDR3 is 13 amino acids. Looked up from germline, CDR1 is SGHVS and CDR2 is FQNEAQ. In DNA, the CDR3 is TGTGCCAGCAGCTTACGGGAGGACACTGAAGCTTTCTTT. Translating it yields CASSLREDTEAFF. The full variable domain, in which reference TRBV7-8 and TRBJ1-1 provide the parts outside the CDR3, is GAGVSQSPRYKVAKRGQDVALRCDPISGHVSLFWYQQALGQGPEFLTYFQNEAQLDKSGLPSDRFFAERPEGSVSTLKIQRTQQEDSAVYLCASSLREDTEAFFGQGTRLTVV.

The genes are TRBV5-1 and TRBJ2-1, with 8 nucleotides matching TRBD2. The CDR3 spans 17 residues. V was clipped by 0 bases and J by 11 bases; unmatched bases: 16. In germline, CDR1 is SGHRS, CDR2 YFSETQ. The CDR3: CASSLVSGSGDLRKQFF. In DNA, the CDR3 is TGCGCCAGCAGCTTGGTCTCGGGTAGCGGGGATTTAAGGAAGCAGTTCTTC. Drawing the rest from reference TRBV5-1 and TRBJ2-1, the complete variable domain is KAGVTQTPRYLIKTRGQQVTLSCSPISGHRSVSWYQQTPGQGLQFLFEYFSETQRNKGNFPGRFSGRQFSNSRSEMNVSTLELGDSALYLCASSLVSGSGDLRKQFFGPGTRLTVL.

This clone was seen more than once but under ten times. The J gene is TRBJ1-1, the V gene TRBV2; 10 bases fit TRBD1. From germline, CDR1 is SNHLY and CDR2 FYNNEI. The CDR3 has 14 amino acids. With 7 bases clipped from V and 4 bases from J, the junction kept 6 bases outside the gene matches. The CDR3 sequence: CASNRQGAVTEAFF. The CDR3 coding sequence is TGTGCCAGCAACCGACAGGGGGCTGTCACTGAAGCTTTCTTT.

This chain links TRBV7-6 with TRBJ2-5, with D perhaps given as TRBD1 or TRBD2 (5 bases each). The germline V gene encodes CDR1 SGHVS and CDR2 FNYEAQ. The CDR3 contains 15 residues. Trimming removed 4 bases at V and 3 bases at J, with 15 bases between. CDR3 in DNA: TGTGCCAGCAGCTACCAGGGAACTAGAGAAGAGACCCAGTACTTC. This sequence encodes CASSYQGTREETQYF.

The genes are TRBV5-1 and TRBJ1-4, with D tentatively TRBD1 (5 bases). The CDR3 covers 15 residues. The germline gives CDR1 SGHRS, CDR2 YFSETQ. Trimming cost V 4 bases and J 0 bases, with 10 bases left between them. CDR3 in amino acids: CASSRTGSTNEKLFF. For the CDR3, the DNA is TGCGCCAGCAGCCGCACAGGTTCAACTAATGAAAAACTGTTTTTT.

The chain links TRBV5-4 to TRBJ2-2; D gene uncertain. The V gene lost 2 bases and the J gene lost 2 bases, with 7 bases spanning the gap. Looked up from germline, CDR1 is SGHNT and CDR2 is YYREEE (reference sequence). The CDR3 loop spans 14 amino acids. The CDR3 coding sequence is TGTGCCAGCAGCTTCTACAGAAACACCGGGGAGCTGTTTTTT. The encoded protein is CASSFYRNTGELFF.

This chain connects TRBV11-2 to TRBJ2-5; TRBD1 might be the D (6 bases). Germline CDR1 and CDR2: SGHAT and FQNNGV. The CDR3 is 15 amino acids. V lost 7 bases and J 0 bases, leaving 15 bases between the germline ends. The CDR3 loop is CASTGTGTHQETQYF. In DNA form, the CDR3 reads TGTGCCAGCACCGGGACCGGGACACACCAAGAGACCCAGTACTTC.

The chain couples TRBV2 to TRBJ2-7; TRBD2 matches at 8 bases. V dropped 4 bases and J dropped 2; count of bases not matched to a gene: 4. This CDR3 is 14 amino acids long. CDR1 is SNHLY, CDR2 FYNNEI, per germline. Here the CDR3 DNA reads TGTGCCAGCAGTGTACTAGCGGCTACCTACGAGCAGTACTTC. Translating gives CASSVLAATYEQYF.

The V gene is TRBV6-1, the J gene TRBJ1-1, with D maybe TRBD1 (5 bases). From germline, CDR1 is MNHNS and CDR2 SASEGT. V lost 3 bases and J 4 bases, leaving 15 bases between the germline ends. The CDR3 is 15 residues long. This chain's CDR3 is CASSELQGVSTEAFF. CDR3 nucleotide sequence: TGTGCCAGCAGTGAGCTCCAGGGTGTATCCACTGAAGCTTTCTTT.

The gene calls are TRBV29-1 and TRBJ1-6; D uncertain. V gave up 5 bases and J gave up 7 bases, with 12 bases separating them. CDR1 and CDR2 from the germline V gene are SQVTM and ANQGSEA. The CDR3 runs to 13 residues. Written as DNA, the CDR3 is TGCAGCGTTAGGACGGGGAGCAATTCACCCCTCCACTTT. It codes for CSVRTGSNSPLHF.

In regard to this clone: Other DNA sequences in this sample translate to the same CDR3. This sequence joins TRBV20-1 and TRBJ2-5; no firm D call. CDR3 length: 11 amino acids. V lost 6 bases to trimming and J lost 3 bases, with 8 bases between them. Germline loops: CDR1 DFQATT, CDR2 SNEGSKA (reference sequence). CDR3 amino acids: CSASQKETQYF. Written as DNA, the CDR3 is TGCAGTGCCAGTCAGAAAGAGACCCAGTACTTC.